The 15 T cell receptor beta chains below all came from one sample that was sequenced in a study of T cell clusters in autoimmune cytopenias. TRB was amplified by touch-down multiplex PCR, primer pools A and B combined. TCRdb re-called the multiplex PCR reads and gives one entry per CDR3 protein, without DNA. The listing records roughly 5,200 distinct CDR3 sequences. TRB amplification used roughly 250 ng of peripheral blood genomic DNA. The data also belong to a second study, concerning T cell repertoires in aging, cancer and after chemotherapy.

Input material: peripheral blood. Receptor source: a human donor in good health.

This clonotype shows up as medium-sized (0.01 to 0.1%) by frequency. The V call is TRBV15, the J call TRBJ2-3; the TCRdb D gene call, TRBD2, has no DNA to confirm it. Per germline, CDR1 LNHNV and CDR2 YYDKDF (reference sequence). This CDR3 comprises 16 residues. The CDR3 sequence is CATSRGYGSGTDTQYF.

The V gene is TRBV30, the J gene TRBJ1-1. CDR1 and CDR2 (germline): GTSNPN, SVGIG (reference sequence). CDR3 length: 13 amino acids. The CDR3: CAWSVDLVTEAFF.

The chain combines TRBV5-1 with TRBJ2-1; without DNA, the TCRdb call of TRBD2 cannot be checked. CDR3 size: 20 residues. The germline V gene encodes CDR1 SGHRS and CDR2 YFSETQ. CDR3 residues: CASSLGASGRLKSSYNEQFF.

The CDR3 protein is CASSSPSGPLSGNTIYF. The chain joins TRBV28 to TRBJ1-3. CDR1 is MDHEN, CDR2 SYDVKM, per germline. The CDR3 has 17 residues.

The gene calls are TRBV20-1 and TRBJ2-5. Germline V CDR1 and CDR2: DFQATT, SNEGSKA (reference sequence). There are 13 residues in the CDR3. This chain's CDR3 is CSARDPQAETQYF.

The rearrangement joins TRBV24-1 to TRBJ2-7; without DNA, the TCRdb call of TRBD1 cannot be checked. The germline V gene has CDR1 KGHDR and CDR2 SFDVKD. The CDR3 has 15 residues. Here the CDR3 reads CATSDPGSNTYEQYF.

Its frequency marks this clonotype as medium-sized. V gene TRBV19 combines with J gene TRBJ1-1. The CDR3 length is 14 residues. Germline CDR1 reads LNHDA; CDR2 reads SQIVND (reference sequence). CDR3 amino acids: CASSAQGGYTEAFF.

By frequency, this clonotype is medium-sized. The chain carries TRBV19 and TRBJ2-2; the D call of TRBD1 rests on TCRdb alone, since no DNA is present to check it. Germline values: CDR1 LNHDA, CDR2 SQIVND (reference sequence). The CDR3 is made up of 14 amino acids. CDR3 loop: CASSSQGTTGELFF.

V and J are TRBV6-1 and TRBJ1-1; with no DNA, the TCRdb D assignment of TRBD1 cannot be verified. CDR1 and CDR2 from the germline V gene are MNHNS and SASEGT. The CDR3 is 14 amino acids. The CDR3 here is CASTRGRENTEAFF.

The chain links TRBV2 to TRBJ1-4; TCRdb lists TRBD1, though no DNA is available to test this call. The CDR3 sequence is 14 residues long. Germline CDR1 and CDR2: SNHLY and FYNNEI. The CDR3: CASSAGGVWEKLFF.

By frequency, this clonotype is medium-sized (0.01 to 0.1%). This CDR3 is CATSETGRRGKQFF. The chain joins TRBV24-1 to TRBJ2-1; TCRdb proposes TRBD1, but this gene call is untestable without DNA. The germline CDR1 and CDR2 sequences are KGHDR and SFDVKD. This CDR3 has 14 residues.

The chain has TRBV2 and TRBJ2-3. This CDR3 is built from 13 residues. Germline V lookup: CDR1 SNHLY, CDR2 FYNNEI. The CDR3 loop reads CASNSGQTDTQYF.

V gene TRBV20-1 combines with J gene TRBJ2-1. The CDR3 has 11 residues. Germline V gives CDR1 DFQATT, CDR2 SNEGSKA (reference sequence). CDR3 sequence: CSCWSYNKQFF.

This clonotype shows up as medium-sized by frequency. This chain connects TRBV27 to TRBJ1-5; TCRdb proposes TRBD1, but this gene call is untestable without DNA. Germline-derived CDR1 and CDR2 are MNHEY and SMNVEV (reference sequence). The length of the CDR3 is 14 residues. The CDR3 here is CASSPTGRSQPQHF.

J is TRBJ2-2 and V is TRBV9. The germline CDR1 and CDR2 sequences are SGDLS and YYNGEE. The CDR3 length is 12 residues. The CDR3 protein is CASSYQTGELFF.